The 2 T cell receptor beta chains below were found in one sample sequenced in a study of blood T cell repertoires in COVID-19. Generated by immunoSEQ multiplex PCR, the TCRdb table keeps only in-frame clones and is missing some. The data hold around 86,000 clones, with about 87% observed a single time. The material sequenced was peripheral blood. Source of these receptors: a human donor with acute or convalescent COVID-19. The donor label of this sample is uncertain.

The J gene is TRBJ2-7, the V gene TRBV6-5; 8 bases map to TRBD2. CDR1 and CDR2 (germline): MNHEY, SVGAGI. Losses at the gene ends were 10 bases for V and 6 bases for J; bases not matched to a gene: 17. The CDR3 is made up of 15 amino acids. Written as DNA, the CDR3 is TGTGCCACTTGGCAACAACGGGGGGGGCCGGTCGAGCAGTACTTC. It specifies CATWQQRGGPVEQYF.

This chain links TRBV5-1 with TRBJ2-2, with 7 bases aligning to TRBD1. Per the germline V gene, CDR1 is SGHRS and CDR2 is YFSETQ. The V and J ends lost 0 bases and 0 bases, in that order; junction bases with no gene match: 5. This CDR3 has 17 amino acids. The CDR3 sequence is CASSLGQGNANTGELFF. In nucleotides, the CDR3 is TGCGCCAGCAGCTTGGGACAGGGTAACGCGAACACCGGGGAGCTGTTTTTT.